These 13 T cell receptor beta chains were sequenced from one sample in a study of T cells in tuberculosis (dated by TCRdb to the late 2010s). The protocol used for the library was the immunoSEQ multiplex PCR assay. Here the immuneACCESS table is served through TCRdb, limited to in-frame sequences with V and J called. Missing clones are a known gap in these copies; in checked studies unresolved V genes cover under half, and the rest lacks a known reason. A total of 31,000 or so clones appear in this sample, 86% of them only once. Less than 5.5% of the sample is taken by the ten largest. The intended sense of this specimen's time point label: new active TB diagnosis, blood taken before or within 7 days of starting treatment. Sequenced here: PBMCs, sampled at tuberculosis diagnosis. These receptors came from an adult with tuberculosis.

The chain recombines TRBV5-1 with TRBJ2-3; TRBD1 is a possible D gene (6 bases). This CDR3 contains 15 residues. V lost 3 bases and J lost 2, with 13 bases in between. CDR1 and CDR2 (germline): SGHRS, YFSETQ. The CDR3 DNA sequence: TGCGCCAGCAGCTCCCGGACAGTAGACACAGATACGCAGTATTTT. Amino acid sequence: CASSSRTVDTDTQYF.

The rearrangement links TRBV5-1 to TRBJ2-7; possible D gene TRBD1, 6 bases. From germline, CDR1 is SGHRS and CDR2 YFSETQ. Between the trimmed V and J ends, which lost 3 bases and 2 bases, there was a span of 9 bases. The CDR3 runs to 13 residues. The chain's CDR3 is CASSWGQAYEQYF. The CDR3 DNA reads TGCGCCAGCAGCTGGGGGCAGGCCTACGAGCAGTACTTC.

This chain links TRBV4-1 with TRBJ1-2, with TRBD1 identical over 7 bases. Germline loops: CDR1 MGHRA, CDR2 YSYEKL. V dropped 0 bases and J dropped 6; count of bases not matched to a gene: 10. This CDR3 has 16 residues. CDR3: CASSQDFPDRAHGYTF. The CDR3 coding sequence is TGCGCCAGCAGCCAAGATTTCCCCGACAGGGCTCATGGCTACACCTTC.

This chain joins TRBV15 and TRBJ2-1; 7 bases map to TRBD2. This CDR3 has 15 amino acids. Germline CDR1 is LNHNV and CDR2 is YYDKDF (reference sequence). Trimming removed 3 bases from V and 1 base from J; junction bases left unmatched: 3. CDR3 in amino acids: CATSRGAGSYNEQFF. As DNA, the CDR3 is TGTGCCACCAGCAGGGGAGCGGGGTCCTACAATGAGCAGTTCTTC. Using reference TRBV15 and TRBJ2-1 for the parts outside the CDR3, the full variable domain is DAMVIQNPRYQVTQFGKPVTLSCSQTLNHNVMYWYQQKSSQAPKLLFHYYDKDFNNEADTPDNFQSRRPNTSFCFLDIRSPGLGDTAMYLCATSRGAGSYNEQFFGPGTRLTVL.

This chain joins TRBV11-2 and TRBJ1-6, with D possibly TRBD1 on 5 matching bases. Germline CDR1 reads SGHAT; CDR2 reads FQNNGV. The CDR3 has 18 residues. Trimming left V 4 bases short and J 7 bases short, with 23 bases between. CDR3 amino acids: CASSSPRDSLNSNSPLHF. Written as DNA, the CDR3 is TGTGCCAGCAGCTCCCCCAGGGACTCTCTCAATTCCAATTCACCCCTCCACTTT.

The CDR3 spells CASSLDRGTQYF. The CDR3 DNA is TGTGCCAGCAGCTTAGACAGGGGGACCCAGTACTTC. The genes are TRBV7-6 and TRBJ2-5, with TRBD1 matching 7 bases. Germline assignment: CDR1 SGHVS and CDR2 FNYEAQ. This CDR3 is 12 amino acids long. With V trimmed by 1 base and J by 7 bases, 0 bases remained unmatched.

The rearrangement joins TRBV5-1 to TRBJ2-2; D might be TRBD1 (6 bases). V was shortened by 3 bases and J by 0 bases, with 9 bases between the two germline ends. The CDR3 has 15 residues. Germline V CDR1 and CDR2: SGHRS, YFSETQ. The CDR3 DNA is TGCGCCAGCAGCTCCGGACAGTCGAACACCGGGGAGCTGTTTTTT. Translated: CASSSGQSNTGELFF. The whole variable domain, filled in from reference TRBV5-1 and TRBJ2-2, reads KAGVTQTPRYLIKTRGQQVTLSCSPISGHRSVSWYQQTPGQGLQFLFEYFSETQRNKGNFPGRFSGRQFSNSRSEMNVSTLELGDSALYLCASSSGQSNTGELFFGEGSRLTVL.

The chain has TRBV7-8 and TRBJ2-1; 9 bases agree with TRBD2. Trimming took 2 bases from V and 2 from J; bases not matched to a gene: 4. This CDR3 region has 16 residues. Germline loops: CDR1 SGHVS, CDR2 FQNEAQ. In DNA, the CDR3 is TGTGCCAGCAGCTTAAAGGGACTAGCTACCTACAATGAGCAGTTCTTC. It codes for CASSLKGLATYNEQFF.

This clone was counted only a few times. V is TRBV6-1 and J is TRBJ2-7; tentatively, D is TRBD1 (6 bases). The CDR3 consists of 15 residues. V lost 1 base and J 0 bases, leaving 10 bases between the germline ends. In germline, CDR1 is MNHNS, CDR2 SASEGT. CDR3 in DNA: TGTGCCAGCAGTGAAGAAGTGACAGGCTCCTACGAGCAGTACTTC. This codes for CASSEEVTGSYEQYF.

The CDR3 DNA is TGTGCCAGCTCGGACAGGGTCCTAAACACCATATATTTT. Amino acids: CASSDRVLNTIYF. The gene calls are TRBV28 and TRBJ1-3; 8 bases fit TRBD1. The CDR3 consists of 13 residues. The germline gives CDR1 MDHEN, CDR2 SYDVKM. With V trimmed by 8 bases and J by 6 bases, 6 bases remained unmatched.

The chain is built from TRBV11-1 and TRBJ2-3; D gene uncertain. The CDR3 length is 15 residues. Germline V gene lookup returns CDR1 SGHAT and CDR2 FQDESV (reference sequence). The V end was cut by 1 base, the J end by 2 bases, with 10 bases between. The DNA for the CDR3 is TGTGCCAGCAGCTTAGATGAGGTTACCACAGATACGCAGTATTTT. This gives the protein CASSLDEVTTDTQYF.

The V call is TRBV6-5, the J call TRBJ1-1, with 9 bases identical to TRBD1. Germline V gives CDR1 MNHEY, CDR2 SVGAGI. V was clipped by 5 bases and J by 3 bases; unmatched bases: 7. This CDR3 contains 15 residues. This CDR3 is CASSTRTGDHTEAFF. CDR3 in DNA: TGTGCCAGCAGTACAAGGACAGGGGACCACACTGAAGCTTTCTTT.

DNA of the CDR3: TGCGCCAGCAGCCAAACGAACAACCCAAGCAATGAGCAGTTCTTC. Amino acids: CASSQTNNPSNEQFF. The chain recombines TRBV4-1 with TRBJ2-1; no clear D. Germline assignment: CDR1 MGHRA and CDR2 YSYEKL. V was clipped by 2 bases and J by 6 bases, with 14 bases between them. CDR3 size: 15 residues.